This T cell receptor (beta chain) comes out of a study of cytomegalovirus exposure and HLA in healthy donors. This clone was found a few times. Its antigen is not identified. Study-wide results and caveats: In vitro checks showed that three CMV-associated chains really do target CMV antigens.

TCRdb's copy holds only in-frame clones and misses some; the assay was immunoSEQ multiplex PCR. The data contain roughly 70,000 clones, about 87% of them seen just once; the ten biggest clones take up 3.5% to 4.5%. This TCR was sampled from a woman aged 18 to 35 in good health and CMV-seropositive. The sequenced sample was PBMCs.

CDR3 bases: TGTGCCCACTCTCGGCGGGAGGGTGCCTACGAGCAGTACTTC. This gives the protein CAHSRREGAYEQYF. V and J are TRBV28 and TRBJ2-7, with 9 bases identical to TRBD2. The CDR3 covers 14 residues. The junction had 10 bases not matched to a gene; V was cut back by 11 bases and J by 2 bases. The germline V gene encodes CDR1 MDHEN and CDR2 SYDVKM.